This TCR beta chain appears in the sequencing data of a study of human T cells and chemical hapten exposure. Study in general: The use of 2% DPC on about 2 cm by about 2 cm of upper inner arm skin constituted sensitization. It was small differences in pooled library volume that mainly caused per-sample TCR yields to vary.

TCRdb reprocessed the RACE reads with MiXCR, giving one entry per CDR3 protein. The sample records tens of thousands of distinct CDR3 sequences, 6.5% to 8.5% being singletons. This sample's time point: pre-sensitization, week 0. Described treatment: therapeutic diphenylcyclopropenone sensitization with weekly scalp DPC. This clonotype was seen at least ten times. Germline CDR1 SGHTA, CDR2 FQGNSA. V lost 5 bases to trimming and J lost 4 bases, with 14 bases between them. This CDR3 is 15 amino acids long. The rearrangement links TRBV7-2 to TRBJ1-4; no firm D call. This sequence was found in a woman in her twenties or thirties with alopecia areata. Some clones in this sample may be carry-over from other donors' samples. The specimen was whole blood, collected in connection with sensitization to the hapten diphenylcyclopropenone (DPC). Here the CDR3 DNA reads TGTGCCAGCAGCCCTGAGATTGCTGTTAATGAAAAACTGTTTTTT. Translation gives CASSPEIAVNEKLFF.